These 8 T cell receptor beta chains originate from one sample sequenced in a study of PD-L1 blockade in urothelial cancer (dated by TCRdb to about 2017). The time point tag for this specimen amounts to: peripheral blood 6 weeks after treatment start. The library was produced with the immunoSEQ multiplex PCR assay. In its TCRdb copy, this immuneACCESS table keeps in-frame sequences only and misses some clones. Where compared with another copy, unresolved V genes explain less than half of these, and the others have no known cause. Across this sample there are more than 90,000 clones, with 85% to 95% seen only once. The ten biggest clones cover 3% to 4.5% of the sample. Specimen: PBMCs, collected around atezolizumab (anti-PD-L1) treatment. Every receptor here comes from a man aged 55-75 years with urothelial cancer.

V usage is TRBV9 and J usage is TRBJ1-2; the match to TRBD1 covers 8 bases. Trimming removed 0 bases from V and 7 bases from J; junction bases left unmatched: 14. Germline-derived CDR1 and CDR2 are SGDLS and YYNGEE. This CDR3 comprises 17 residues. The CDR3 region is CASSVGGGQADLSGYTF. CDR3 DNA: TGTGCCAGCAGCGTAGGGGGGGGACAGGCGGATTTGAGTGGCTACACCTTC.

The rearrangement links TRBV7-2 to TRBJ2-5; 9 positions match TRBD2. CDR3 length: 17 residues. CDR1 is SGHTA and CDR2 is FQGNSA in the germline V gene. V shed 7 bases and J 7 bases; nucleotides not matched to a gene: 19. CDR3 bases: TGTGCCAGCAACCCCTTGGCGGTGGCGGGGGGGCTGGGGACCCAGTACTTC. This sequence encodes CASNPLAVAGGLGTQYF.

This clone was seen just once. The V gene is TRBV6-5, the J gene TRBJ2-3; 7 bases agree with TRBD1. CDR3 length: 14 amino acids. V was pared by 2 bases and J by 2 bases, with 1 base of the junction left unmatched. CDR1 is MNHEY, CDR2 SVGAGI, per germline. CDR3 sequence: CASSYEGATDTQYF. The CDR3 nucleotides are TGTGCCAGCAGTTACGAGGGGGCCACAGATACGCAGTATTTT.

As DNA, the CDR3 is TGTGCCAGCAGCTTGCCGGGACTAGAAAGAGAGCAGTACTTC. As protein: CASSLPGLEREQYF. The chain carries TRBV5-8 and TRBJ2-7, with TRBD2 matching 8 bases. The CDR3 covers 14 residues. Per germline, CDR1 SGHTS and CDR2 YDEGEE. V shed 1 base, J shed 7 bases, and the junction held 7 bases outside the gene matches.

The chain recombines TRBV10-3 with TRBJ1-1; 7 positions agree with TRBD1. Germline V gene data show CDR1 as ENHRY and CDR2 as SYGVKD. Unmatched junction bases numbered 9, after V lost 4 bases and J lost 1 base. This CDR3 spans 16 amino acids. The CDR3 sequence is CAISGRTGAGNTEAFF. CDR3 bases: TGTGCCATCAGTGGAAGAACAGGGGCGGGGAACACTGAAGCTTTCTTT.

The chain links TRBV7-9 to TRBJ2-5, with 7 bases lining up with TRBD1. Germline assignment: CDR1 SEHNR and CDR2 FQNEAQ (reference sequence). The CDR3 runs 14 residues. Trimming took 5 bases from V and 4 from J; bases not matched to a gene: 7. CDR3 in amino acids: CASSMVSGGETQYF. The CDR3 nucleotides are TGTGCCAGCAGCATGGTTTCAGGGGGAGAGACCCAGTACTTC.

The gene calls are TRBV10-3 and TRBJ1-2, with D unresolved. Trimming stripped 0 bases from V and 1 base from J, with 15 bases between. Germline V CDR1 and CDR2: ENHRY, SYGVKD. There are 17 residues in the CDR3. CDR3 coding DNA: TGTGCCATCAGTGAGTCTGGAGGAGGGCGGCGTAACTATGGCTACACCTTC. Residues: CAISESGGGRRNYGYTF.

This chain uses TRBV30 with TRBJ1-6; D remains ambiguous. Germline lookup yields CDR1 GTSNPN and CDR2 SVGIG (reference sequence). This CDR3 has 13 amino acids. Trimming pared 4 bases from V and 8 bases from J, leaving 12 bases between. CDR3 protein: CAWNEGSDSPLHF. The CDR3 region has the DNA TGTGCCTGGAACGAGGGTTCGGATTCACCCCTCCACTTT.